These 12 T cell receptor beta chains were sequenced from one sample in a study of shared clonotypes between healthy human individuals. Produced via immunoSEQ multiplex PCR; TCRdb's table is partial and in-frame only. This sample has about 660,000 clones, with about 74% found just once. Source material: memory CD4+ T cells sorted from blood. The subset: CD45RA-negative fraction. These receptors were collected from a woman in her twenties or thirties in good health.

CDR3 sequence reads: CASRPIRAGETQYF. The CDR3 DNA is TGTGCCAGCAGGCCCATCAGGGCCGGAGAGACCCAGTACTTC. This chain links TRBV6-6 with TRBJ2-5; D might be TRBD1 (5 bases). The V end was cut by 6 bases, the J end by 4 bases, with 15 bases between. Germline V gene lookup returns CDR1 MNHNY and CDR2 SVGAGI (reference sequence). The CDR3 covers 14 residues.

This clone occurred a few times. The chain employs TRBV6-5 and TRBJ1-3, with a possible D match to TRBD1 (5 bases). This CDR3 is built from 14 residues. With 2 bases removed from V and 2 bases from J, the gap between germline ends came to 7 bases. In germline, CDR1 is MNHEY, CDR2 SVGAGI. The CDR3 reads CASSYKGTGNTIYF. In DNA form, the CDR3 reads TGTGCCAGCAGTTACAAGGGGACTGGAAACACCATATATTTT.

This chain joins TRBV28 and TRBJ1-2, with D possibly being TRBD1 (6 bases). Trimming removed 6 bases at V and 3 bases at J, with 17 bases between. Germline loops: CDR1 MDHEN, CDR2 SYDVKM. The CDR3 is made up of 15 amino acids. The CDR3 nucleotides read TGTGCCAGCAGGGACGGACAGCAGTTTTACTATGGCTACACCTTC. Its translation is CASRDGQQFYYGYTF.

The V gene is TRBV30, the J gene TRBJ2-2, with D perhaps being TRBD1 or TRBD2 (5 bases each). Germline assignment: CDR1 GTSNPN and CDR2 SVGIG (reference sequence). This CDR3 spans 13 amino acids. With 3 bases removed from V and 6 bases from J, the gap between germline ends came to 11 bases. CDR3 DNA sequence: TGTGCCTGGAGAAGGAAGGGACCCGGGGAGCTGTTTTTT. This codes for CAWRRKGPGELFF. The full variable domain, its missing parts supplied by reference TRBV30 and TRBJ2-2, is SQTIHQWPATLVQPVGSPLSLECTVEGTSNPNLYWYRQAAGRGLQLLFYSVGIGQISSEVPQNLSASRPQDRQFILSSKKLLLSDSGFYLCAWRRKGPGELFFGEGSRLTVL.

This chain joins TRBV7-9 and TRBJ2-3; TRBD1 aligns across 7 bases. The germline V gene encodes CDR1 SEHNR and CDR2 FQNEAQ (reference sequence). There are 17 residues in the CDR3. Trimming took 5 bases from V and 4 from J; bases not matched to a gene: 15. The CDR3 nucleotides are TGTGCCAGCAGCCCAGCACCCTCAGGGGGACGGCCAGATACGCAGTATTTT. It specifies CASSPAPSGGRPDTQYF. Variable domain in full (rest from reference TRBV7-9 and TRBJ2-3): DTGVSQNPRHKITKRGQNVTFRCDPISEHNRLYWYRQTLGQGPEFLTYFQNEAQLEKSRLLSDRFSAERPKGSFSTLEIQRTEQGDSAMYLCASSPAPSGGRPDTQYFGPGTRLTVL.

The chain joins TRBV9 to TRBJ2-7, with 9 bases that match TRBD2. The germline V gene has CDR1 SGDLS and CDR2 YYNGEE. Trimming at V came to 0 bases and at J to 5 bases, leaving 3 bases not matched to a gene. The CDR3 extends over 14 amino acids. The CDR3 DNA reads as TGTGCCAGCAGCGTAGGTAGCGGGGGAGACGAGCAGTACTTC. It yields the protein CASSVGSGGDEQYF. Variable domain in full (rest from reference TRBV9 and TRBJ2-7): DSGVTQTPKHLITATGQRVTLRCSPRSGDLSVYWYQQSLDQGLQFLIQYYNGEERAKGNILERFSAQQFPDLHSELNLSSLELGDSALYFCASSVGSGGDEQYFGPGTRLTVT.

This clone was counted a few times. The chain joins TRBV10-1 to TRBJ2-2; D gene ambiguous. The ends were cut back, 2 bases at V and 0 bases at J, with 10 bases in the middle. The V gene's germline CDR1 is WNHNN and CDR2 SYGVQD (reference sequence). There are 16 residues in the CDR3. CDR3 loop: CASSEVPSPNTGELFF. The CDR3 DNA is TGCGCCAGCAGTGAGGTCCCTAGTCCGAACACCGGGGAGCTGTTTTTT.

In its sample, this clone was seen a few times. The chain joins TRBV5-1 to TRBJ1-2; the match to TRBD1 covers 7 bases. Germline V gene lookup returns CDR1 SGHRS and CDR2 YFSETQ. The CDR3 totals 15 residues. V gave up 2 bases and J gave up 2 bases; unmatched junction bases: 6. The CDR3 protein is CASSLALGQNYGYTF. In DNA, the CDR3 is TGCGCCAGCAGCTTAGCCTTGGGACAGAACTATGGCTACACCTTC.

As regards this clone: Other nucleotide sequences from this sample produce the same CDR3. In DNA form, the CDR3 reads TGCGCCAGCAGCTTGCTCCTAGCAGACCAAGAGACCCAGTACTTC. This codes for CASSLLLADQETQYF. This chain joins TRBV5-1 and TRBJ2-5, with D possibly matching TRBD2 (5 bases). The CDR3 is 15 amino acids. Trimming removed 1 base from V and 0 bases from J, with 10 bases in between. Germline CDR1 is SGHRS and CDR2 is YFSETQ.

The chain uses TRBV5-1 and TRBJ2-1; D perhaps matches TRBD2 (5 bases). V was trimmed by 0 bases and J by 8 bases, leaving 12 bases between them. The CDR3 is made up of 14 amino acids. Germline CDR1 SGHRS, CDR2 YFSETQ. The CDR3 loop is CASSLVPSRDEQFF. As DNA, the CDR3 is TGCGCCAGCAGCTTGGTCCCTAGCCGGGATGAGCAGTTCTTC.

This chain links TRBV2 with TRBJ1-1, with D possibly matching TRBD1 (5 bases). This CDR3 has 17 amino acids. Trimming stripped 6 bases from V and 1 base from J, with 21 bases between. Germline V CDR1 and CDR2: SNHLY, FYNNEI. CDR3 in amino acids: CASRPTAFSTSNTEAFF. The CDR3 coding sequence is TGTGCCAGCAGGCCGACAGCCTTTTCGACTTCGAACACTGAAGCTTTCTTT.

CDR3 DNA: TGTGCCAGCAGCTTTCGGACAGGGAATGAAAAACTGTTTTTT. Translated, it gives CASSFRTGNEKLFF. The chain links TRBV13 to TRBJ1-4, with 8 bases lining up with TRBD1. V trimming: 3 bases; J trimming: 5 bases; junction bases outside the gene matches: 2. CDR3 size: 14 residues. Germline values: CDR1 PRHDT, CDR2 FYEKMQ (reference sequence). Drawing the rest from reference TRBV13 and TRBJ1-4, the complete variable domain is AAGVIQSPRHLIKEKRETATLKCYPIPRHDTVYWYQQGPGQDPQFLISFYEKMQSDKGSIPDRFSAQQFSDYHSELNMSSLELGDSALYFCASSFRTGNEKLFFGSGTQLSVL.